The rows below give T cell receptor beta chains drawn from one sample of a study of tumor T cells in aggressive B-cell lymphoma. Sequenced by immunoSEQ multiplex PCR; TCRdb stores in-frame clones only, minus some. The sample consists of 2,000 to 2,500 clones, 87% of them appearing once. The sequenced material came from tumor tissue. The receptors were sampled from an adult with diffuse large B cell lymphoma. The CDR3 runs from the conserved cysteine through the conserved F or W. Fields, in order: V gene, J gene, CDR3 protein.

>TRBV28|TRBJ1-4
CAGQADRGTANEKLFF
>TRBV11-2|TRBJ2-3
CASSEGLAGENTQYF
>TRBV11-2|TRBJ1-3
CASSLISGPGNTIYF
>TRBV7-2|TRBJ2-3
CASSFLGGNTQYF
>TRBV7-2|TRBJ2-5
CASSSHPRQGGETQYF
>TRBV15|TRBJ1-2
CATSRVKRQGVYGYTF
>TRBV19|TRBJ1-1
CASTPQGSRTEAFF
>TRBV25-1|TRBJ1-4
CASSESIGGVKLFF
>TRBV7-9|TRBJ1-1
CASNDPRDTEAFF
>TRBV7-3|TRBJ2-3
CASSLTPGWTGDPDTQYF
>TRBV5-1|TRBJ2-3
CASSFQGWGTDTQYF
>TRBV27|TRBJ1-2
CASALGGRNNYGYTF
>TRBV21-1|TRBJ2-1
CASRAFLLHHSDNEQFF
>TRBV6-1|TRBJ1-1
CASSEVVAGRAFF
>TRBV11-2|TRBJ2-1
CASSPRQGVNEQFF
>TRBV18|TRBJ1-2
CASSPGQGQGYTF
>TRBV30|TRBJ2-2
CAWSPWGGGELFF
>TRBV10-3|TRBJ2-5
CAISSAGASGGVKGETQYF
>TRBV6-4|TRBJ2-1
CASSSWEAGEQFF
>TRBV9|TRBJ2-5
CASSVRAGAGETQYF
>TRBV7-8|TRBJ1-1
CASSLDLRDRDTEAFF
>TRBV5-1|TRBJ1-2
CASSLDRGYSGYTF
>TRBV6-1|TRBJ1-4
CASRRVFGEKLFF
>TRBV7-3|TRBJ1-1
CASSLHPENTEAFF
>TRBV19|TRBJ2-2
CASSMKGPLRLAGAGGELFF
>TRBV19|TRBJ2-3
CASSVAGADTQYF
>TRBV30|TRBJ1-5
CSEGGGQPQHF
>TRBV7-8|TRBJ2-7
CASSLVGSAPYEQYF
>TRBV29-1|TRBJ2-1
CSVGGLAGGSDEQFF
>TRBV7-2|TRBJ1-5
CASSFHWGGNQPQHF
>TRBV5-1|TRBJ2-1
CASSLVAGGYNEQFF
>TRBV30|TRBJ1-6
CAWSLDREVHNSPLHF
>TRBV10-2|TRBJ2-7
CASSSGNEQYF
>TRBV2|TRBJ2-3
CATPGLADPDTQYF
>TRBV5-1|TRBJ1-4
CASSLDPATNEKLFF
>TRBV5-1|TRBJ1-4
CASRWDRWNEKLFF
>TRBV7-2|TRBJ2-1
CASSLAGLTILEQFF
>TRBV7-2|TRBJ2-4
CASSLVGQGPGPKNIQYF
>TRBV19|TRBJ2-7
CASSLTGGMVYEQYF
>TRBV10-3|TRBJ2-2
CAISGLPGLAGDGELFF
>TRBV5-1|TRBJ2-7
CASSFPLHGVDLPLYF
>TRBV28|TRBJ1-2
CASSSGDSRPLNYGYTF
>TRBV6-6|TRBJ1-3
CASSTTASGNTIYF
>TRBV7-2|TRBJ2-7
CASSRTGFEQYF
>TRBV28|TRBJ1-5
CASSWRGSQPQHF
>TRBV30|TRBJ1-1
CAWSVPHSEAFF
>TRBV5-5|TRBJ2-5
CASSKWDRGFETQYF